A single T cell receptor beta chain is shown here with its context. These data are taken from a study of blood T cell repertoires in COVID-19. At the level of the study: COVID-19 samples from acute and convalescent phases originated in the United States, Italy and Spain.

CDR1 is SGHRS and CDR2 is YFSETQ in the germline V gene. The CDR3 runs 12 residues. V shed 4 bases and J shed 7 bases, with 10 bases lying between them. Original processing methods: Amplified reference gene primers provided the basis for estimating nucleated cell counts. The table came from immunoSEQ multiplex PCR; TCRdb's copy has only in-frame clones and leaves some out. V, J and clone size are taken as reported in that table, and D and trimming were inferred from the DNA itself. The sample lists about 270,000 clones, 75% to 90% occurring once. The rearrangement uses TRBV5-1 and TRBJ2-3; TRBD2 is a possible D gene (5 bases). The sequencing input was peripheral blood. This sequence originates from a human donor in a cohort sampled during active COVID-19. CDR3 region: CASSGESNTQYF. CDR3 coding DNA: TGCGCCAGCAGCGGGGAGTCGAATACGCAGTATTTT.